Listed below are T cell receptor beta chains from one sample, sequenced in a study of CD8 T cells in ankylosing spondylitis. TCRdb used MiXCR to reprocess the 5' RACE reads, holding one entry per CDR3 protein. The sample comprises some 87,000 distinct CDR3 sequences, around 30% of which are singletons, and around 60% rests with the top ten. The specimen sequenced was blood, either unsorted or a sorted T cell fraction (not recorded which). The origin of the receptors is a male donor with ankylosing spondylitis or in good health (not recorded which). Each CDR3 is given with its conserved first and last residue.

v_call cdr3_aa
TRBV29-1 CSVSRQGEIRETQYF
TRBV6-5 CASSYSGVFEQYF
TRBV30 CAWSMWETPYEQYF
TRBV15 CATAVGGQREKLFF
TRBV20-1 CSARRPTTGPSPLHF
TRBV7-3 CASTKGSSGATDTQYF
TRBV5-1 CASSILPTGQNEKLFF
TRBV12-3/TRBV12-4 CASSLVGSPYEQYF
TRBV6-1 CASSDGPRGASNQPQHF
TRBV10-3 CAISEGDYEQYF
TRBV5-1 CASTPGLANEQFF
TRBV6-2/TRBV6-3 CASRPPGPPPYEQFF
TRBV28 CASDASVSGETQYF
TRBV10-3 CATRSEGALDGYTF
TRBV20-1 CRDTGLPPPSNEQFF
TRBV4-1 CASSFSTGSNQPQHF
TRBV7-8 CASKEAGGLSLGEQFF
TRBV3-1 CASSPGQGKDEQYF
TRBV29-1 CSVIGQYNEKLFF
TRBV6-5 CASSRRDYGYTF
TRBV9 CASSVGDGDTQYF
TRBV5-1 CASSLGEVVAQYF
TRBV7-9 CASSYVENIQYF
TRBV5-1 CASNFPGQGYSNQPQHF
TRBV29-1 CSVEGLAHEQYF
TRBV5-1 CASSLGAPPNTEAFF
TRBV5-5 CASSLAGGAGNTEAFF
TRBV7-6 CASSLVLGPIYEQYF
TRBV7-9 CASSRRLDSYNEQFF
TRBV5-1 CASSLVASGNTDTQYF
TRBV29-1 CSVVIGGNQPQHF
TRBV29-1 CSVDGDRGASDTQYF
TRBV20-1 CSAARVLGTEAFF
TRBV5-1 CASSLDRTGRDQPQHF
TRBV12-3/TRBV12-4 CASINDQNTEAFF
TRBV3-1 CASSQDVQPSTDTQYF
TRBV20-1 CSAPGQGGTSTSYEQYF
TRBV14 CASSQRGSTDTQYF
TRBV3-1 CASSQGLSTDTQYF
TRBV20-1 CSAPLLGRSSYEQYF
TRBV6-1 CASRGTARQPQHF
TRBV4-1 CASSQAVTLAGGLNTQYF
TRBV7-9 CASSTRTSGGPKNIQYF
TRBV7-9 CASSLQGASSGNTIYF
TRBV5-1 CASSLARLAGSFYNEQFF